The next 25 T cell receptor beta chains were all read from a single sample in a study of OX40 agonist ivuxolimab in advanced cancers. The data were produced by immunoSEQ multiplex PCR, yet TCRdb's version contains in-frame clones alone and is incomplete. Of 60,000 to 75,000 clones listed, 80% to 85% are singletons. The input for sequencing was CD4+ or CD8+ T cells sorted from blood, taken in a trial of the OX40 agonist ivuxolimab. These receptors came from an adult with an advanced solid tumor such as melanoma, head and neck, liver or kidney cancer.

The chain combines TRBV19 with TRBJ2-1, with TRBD2 matching 12 bases. Per germline, CDR1 LNHDA and CDR2 SQIVND (reference sequence). The CDR3 consists of 18 residues. The V gene end was trimmed by 8 bases and the J gene end by 3 bases; junction bases not matched to a gene: 14. The CDR3 region is CASSNRASGGAFYNEQFF. CDR3 DNA: TGTGCCAGTTCGAACAGGGCTAGCGGGGGGGCGTTCTACAATGAGCAGTTCTTC. Full variable domain (rest looked up from reference TRBV19 and TRBJ2-1): DGGITQSPKYLFRKEGQNVTLSCEQNLNHDAMYWYRQDPGQGLRLIYYSQIVNDFQKGDIAEGYSVSREKKESFPLTVTSAQKNPTAFYLCASSNRASGGAFYNEQFFGPGTRLTVL.

J is TRBJ2-3 and V is TRBV4-3; 10 bases align to TRBD2. CDR3 length equals 17 residues. CDR1 and CDR2 (germline): LGHNA, YSLEER. V gave up 5 bases and J gave up 1 base; unmatched junction bases: 9. The CDR3 nucleotides read TGCGCCAGCAGCTACATAGCGGGGGGCGCTGGCACAGATACGCAGTATTTT. This encodes CASSYIAGGAGTDTQYF.

The rearrangement uses TRBV6-6 and TRBJ1-1, with a possible D match to TRBD1 (6 bases). CDR3 length equals 14 residues. Germline V gene data show CDR1 as MNHNY and CDR2 as SVGAGI (reference sequence). V lost 5 bases and J lost 5, with 15 bases in between. CDR3 DNA sequence: TGTGCCAGCAGTGAGGCAGGGGATCGGACTGAAGCTTTCTTT. This translates into CASSEAGDRTEAFF.

The V call is TRBV19, the J call TRBJ2-3; the match to TRBD2 covers 8 bases. The J segment lost 11 bases and the V segment lost 8 bases, leaving 18 bases of the junction unmatched. Per the germline V gene, CDR1 is LNHDA and CDR2 is SQIVND (reference sequence). This CDR3 has 15 amino acids. The CDR3 loop reads CASDPGRGVPNRQYF. As DNA, the CDR3 is TGTGCCAGTGACCCGGGGCGGGGGGTCCCCAATCGGCAGTATTTT.

This clone was seen once. The rearrangement links TRBV7-9 to TRBJ1-2; D is unresolved. Germline lookup yields CDR1 SEHNR and CDR2 FQNEAQ (reference sequence). The CDR3 sequence is 15 residues long. V was clipped by 1 base and J by 6 bases, with 15 bases between them. The CDR3 loop is CASSLDGDSGDGYTF. Written as DNA, the CDR3 is TGTGCCAGCAGCTTAGATGGTGACTCGGGCGATGGCTACACCTTC.

The chain carries TRBV30 and TRBJ2-5; D uncertain. The DNA end is more similar to TRBJ2-7, so the J call may be wrong. CDR1 is GTSNPN, CDR2 SVGIG, per germline (reference sequence). There are 13 residues in the CDR3. The CDR3 DNA sequence: TGTGCCTGGAGTGGATCCTATTCCTACGAGCAGTACTTC. Protein product: CAWSGSYSYEQYF.

This clone is medium-sized in the sample. Here the CDR3 DNA reads TGTGCCAGCAGTTCCTATCTTGCGCAGCTAGGGGATACGCAGTATTTT. It translates to CASSSYLAQLGDTQYF. The J gene is TRBJ2-3, the V gene TRBV6-5; no firm D call. V gave up 4 bases and J gave up 6 bases, with 20 bases separating them. The CDR3 covers 16 residues. Germline lookup yields CDR1 MNHEY and CDR2 SVGAGI.

This sequence joins TRBV28 and TRBJ2-7; D call uncertain. The germline V gene encodes CDR1 MDHEN and CDR2 SYDVKM. V lost 2 bases and J lost 4, with 12 bases in between. This CDR3 comprises 14 residues. Written as DNA, the CDR3 is TGTGCCAGCAGTTTAGTAGAGGCCGTATACGAGCAGTACTTC. Its translation is CASSLVEAVYEQYF.

This chain uses TRBV19 with TRBJ1-2; 9 positions match TRBD1. The CDR3 runs to 13 residues. With V trimmed by 6 bases and J by 8 bases, 7 bases remained unmatched. Germline CDR1 LNHDA, CDR2 SQIVND (reference sequence). The DNA of the CDR3 is TGTGCCAGTAGGGGACAGGGAGGAGAGGGCTACACCTTC. It codes for CASRGQGGEGYTF.

The gene calls are TRBV28 and TRBJ1-5, with D perhaps matching TRBD1 (5 bases). Trimming stripped 8 bases from V and 2 bases from J, with 10 bases between. The germline gives CDR1 MDHEN, CDR2 SYDVKM. CDR3 length equals 13 residues. This CDR3 reads CASGGGGNQPQHF. CDR3 DNA sequence: TGTGCCAGCGGGGGGGGAGGCAATCAGCCCCAGCATTTT.

This clone was counted only a few times. V and J are TRBV5-4 and TRBJ2-3, with 11 bases lining up with TRBD2. V lost 0 bases to trimming and J lost 1 base; unmatched junction nucleotides: 7. Germline CDR1 reads SGHNT; CDR2 reads YYREEE (reference sequence). This CDR3 is 18 amino acids long. The CDR3, as DNA: TGTGCCAGCAGCTTGGGAACTAGCGGGAGACTTGGCACAGATACGCAGTATTTT. It encodes CASSLGTSGRLGTDTQYF.

This clone was picked up one time. The chain combines TRBV7-2 with TRBJ1-1; D gene uncertain. Looked up from germline, CDR1 is SGHTA and CDR2 is FQGNSA. The ends were cut back, 3 bases at V and 1 base at J, with 9 bases in the middle. The CDR3 extends over 14 amino acids. The CDR3 DNA is TGTGCCAGCAGCTTCAATCCTACGAACACTGAAGCTTTCTTT. Translating it yields CASSFNPTNTEAFF.

The chain employs TRBV19 and TRBJ2-1, with unresolved D. V lost 6 bases and J lost 6, with 21 bases in between. The CDR3 has 16 amino acids. CDR1 and CDR2 (germline): LNHDA, SQIVND (reference sequence). CDR3 amino acids: CASSPYSLLIFNEQFF. For the CDR3, the DNA is TGTGCCAGTAGCCCATATTCTTTACTAATTTTCAATGAGCAGTTCTTC.

The J gene is TRBJ1-2, the V gene TRBV20-1; D is unresolved. Trimming stripped 5 bases from V and 11 bases from J, with 15 bases between. The V gene's germline CDR1 is DFQATT and CDR2 SNEGSKA (reference sequence). The CDR3 covers 11 residues. The CDR3 is CSARLDASYTF. CDR3 DNA sequence: TGCAGTGCTCGTCTGGACGCATCGTACACCTTC.

The gene calls are TRBV6-1 and TRBJ1-2, with D perhaps matching TRBD1 (5 bases). The V gene's germline CDR1 is MNHNS and CDR2 SASEGT. V lost 5 bases to trimming and J lost 3 bases, with 10 bases between them. The CDR3 is made up of 13 amino acids. The CDR3 reads CASSSGRDYGYTF. CDR3 DNA sequence: TGTGCCAGCAGTTCAGGGAGAGACTATGGCTACACCTTC.

The chain combines TRBV5-4 with TRBJ2-1; possible D gene TRBD1, 5 bases. The CDR3 loop spans 13 amino acids. V was trimmed by 4 bases and J by 4 bases, leaving 9 bases between them. From germline, CDR1 is SGHNT and CDR2 YYREEE (reference sequence). The CDR3 bases are TGTGCCAGCAGCCCGAAGGGGTACAATGAGCAGTTCTTC. It codes for CASSPKGYNEQFF.

The rearrangement links TRBV5-4 to TRBJ2-2; 7 positions agree with TRBD1. The germline gives CDR1 SGHNT, CDR2 YYREEE (reference sequence). The V gene end was trimmed by 0 bases and the J gene end by 1 base; junction bases not matched to a gene: 3. The CDR3 extends over 16 amino acids. Here the CDR3 DNA reads TGTGCCAGCAGCTTGGGACAGGGCCGGAACACCGGGGAGCTGTTTTTT. This gives the protein CASSLGQGRNTGELFF.

The chain carries TRBV6-5 and TRBJ1-2, with TRBD1 identical over 7 bases. The CDR3 runs to 13 residues. V was pared by 7 bases and J by 4 bases, with 6 bases of the junction left unmatched. Per the germline V gene, CDR1 is MNHEY and CDR2 is SVGAGI. The CDR3 reads CASNPTGTYGYTF. CDR3 DNA: TGTGCCAGCAACCCGACAGGGACCTATGGCTACACCTTC.

This clone showed up just a few times. The rearrangement uses TRBV4-1 and TRBJ1-2; no firm D call. V was cut by 3 bases and J by 8 bases, with 7 bases left in between. CDR1 MGHRA and CDR2 YSYEKL come from the germline V gene. CDR3 size: 11 residues. Here the CDR3 reads CASSQLGGYTF. The CDR3 region has the DNA TGCGCCAGCAGCCAGCTGGGAGGCTACACCTTC.

The V and J genes are TRBV6-1 and TRBJ1-1; D unresolved. Germline V gene lookup returns CDR1 MNHNS and CDR2 SASEGT. Trimming took off 6 bases at V and 2 bases at J, with 13 bases between the two ends. The CDR3 is 14 residues long. CDR3 loop: CASSPGGVNTEAFF. Written as DNA, the CDR3 is TGTGCCAGCAGCCCCGGTGGGGTAAACACTGAAGCTTTCTTT.

The J gene is TRBJ2-2, the V gene TRBV4-1; a weak D match, TRBD2 (5 bases). Germline V gene sequence: CDR1 MGHRA, CDR2 YSYEKL. V dropped 4 bases and J dropped 5 bases, with 17 bases sitting between them. This CDR3 spans 16 amino acids. The CDR3 region is CASSPGGGGRTGELFF. The DNA of the CDR3 is TGCGCCAGCAGCCCTGGTGGCGGAGGACGGACCGGGGAGCTGTTTTTT.

This clone was seen once. The chain employs TRBV19 and TRBJ2-1, with D perhaps TRBD1 or TRBD2 (6 bases each). V was trimmed by 3 bases and J by 10 bases, leaving 34 bases between them. There are 20 residues in the CDR3. Germline loops: CDR1 LNHDA, CDR2 SQIVND (reference sequence). The CDR3, as DNA: TGTGCCAGTAGTATCGGGCCCCTCCGGGGGCCACGCAAATCCAATAGAGAGCAGTTCTTC. Protein product: CASSIGPLRGPRKSNREQFF.

The J gene is TRBJ2-3, the V gene TRBV29-1; TRBD2 matches at 8 bases. The ends lost 4 bases at V and 4 bases at J; junction bases unmatched: 7. The CDR3 loop spans 14 amino acids. Germline CDR1 reads SQVTM; CDR2 reads ANQGSEA. CDR3 in DNA: TGCAGCGTTGCGGCGGGGGGCATGGCAGATACGCAGTATTTT. Protein sequence: CSVAAGGMADTQYF.

V usage is TRBV7-9 and J usage is TRBJ2-5; TRBD1 might be the D (5 bases). Trimming removed 2 bases from V and 0 bases from J, with 13 bases in between. Germline V gene data show CDR1 as SEHNR and CDR2 as FQNEAQ (reference sequence). The length of the CDR3 is 16 residues. The CDR3 here is CASSLPPQGYQETQYF. The CDR3 nucleotides are TGTGCCAGCAGCTTACCACCCCAGGGTTACCAAGAGACCCAGTACTTC.

This chain uses TRBV18 with TRBJ1-2, with TRBD1 identical over 8 bases. The V segment lost 2 bases and the J segment 6 bases; nucleotides outside the gene matches: 11. CDR3 length: 16 amino acids. Germline V gives CDR1 KGHSH, CDR2 LQKENI. CDR3 in DNA: TGTGCCAGCTCACCAGACGCGGCAGGGGGCAGGAATGGCTACACCTTC. Translating gives CASSPDAAGGRNGYTF.